The 15 T cell receptor beta chains reported below all come from one sample, sequenced in a study of blood T cell repertoires in COVID-19. The assay was immunoSEQ multiplex PCR, and TCRdb's table has in-frame clones only and misses some. The data hold approximately 300,000 clones, with more than 90% observed a single time. Sequencing input: PBMCs or T cells enriched from blood (not recorded which). All receptors come from a woman in her thirties who had been exposed to COVID-19.

The chain carries TRBV5-4 and TRBJ1-2, with TRBD1 identical over 7 bases. The CDR3 loop spans 15 amino acids. Germline CDR1 SGHNT, CDR2 YYREEE (reference sequence). The ends lost 2 bases at V and 7 bases at J; junction bases unmatched: 11. CDR3 residues: CASSFLWDRKGGYTF. In DNA, the CDR3 is TGTGCCAGCAGCTTCCTATGGGACAGAAAAGGTGGCTACACCTTC.

The rearrangement links TRBV4-2 to TRBJ2-7; 7 nucleotides agree with TRBD2. This CDR3 contains 14 residues. The germline CDR1 and CDR2 sequences are LGHNA and YNFKEQ. The V gene end was trimmed by 4 bases and the J gene end by 3 bases; junction bases not matched to a gene: 6. The chain's CDR3 is CASSPLGGNYEQYF. CDR3 bases: TGTGCCAGCAGCCCCCTGGGGGGGAACTACGAGCAGTACTTC.

This clone was recorded only once. The gene calls are TRBV2 and TRBJ2-5, with D perhaps matching TRBD1 (6 bases). Trimming removed 3 bases from V and 5 bases from J, with 16 bases in between. CDR3 size: 15 residues. Germline assignment: CDR1 SNHLY and CDR2 FYNNEI. The CDR3 bases are TGTGCCAGCAGTGACTTTTCTGGGGGCCGGGAGACCCAGTACTTC. It yields the protein CASSDFSGGRETQYF.

The chain uses TRBV27 and TRBJ2-7, with 7 bases identical to TRBD2. With V trimmed by 7 bases and J by 0 bases, 12 bases remained unmatched. Germline CDR1 reads MNHEY; CDR2 reads SMNVEV (reference sequence). The CDR3 is 16 amino acids. This CDR3 is CASTKLGQRGSYEQYF. The CDR3 coding sequence is TGTGCCAGCACGAAGTTGGGCCAGCGGGGCTCCTACGAGCAGTACTTC.

This chain links TRBV18 with TRBJ1-5; D not certain. There are 12 residues in the CDR3. CDR1 KGHSH and CDR2 LQKENI come from the germline V gene. V lost 0 bases and J 5 bases, leaving 2 bases between the germline ends. CDR3 bases: TGTGCCAGCTCACCACCCGATCAGCCCCAGCATTTT. Its translation is CASSPPDQPQHF.

In this sample, this clone turned up a few times. The V gene is TRBV19, the J gene TRBJ1-1; D unresolved. V lost 5 bases and J lost 0, with 16 bases in between. The CDR3 is 16 residues long. Germline lookup yields CDR1 LNHDA and CDR2 SQIVND (reference sequence). CDR3 sequence: CASSPGSFGLNTEAFF. The CDR3 nucleotides are TGTGCCAGTAGTCCCGGGTCTTTCGGCCTGAACACTGAAGCTTTCTTT. Supplemented by reference TRBV19 and TRBJ1-1, the full variable domain reads DGGITQSPKYLFRKEGQNVTLSCEQNLNHDAMYWYRQDPGQGLRLIYYSQIVNDFQKGDIAEGYSVSREKKESFPLTVTSAQKNPTAFYLCASSPGSFGLNTEAFFGQGTRLTVV.

This chain uses TRBV4-1 with TRBJ1-2; a weak D match, TRBD1 (5 bases). This CDR3 is 16 amino acids long. Trimming cost V 2 bases and J 8 bases, with 21 bases left between them. The germline V gene encodes CDR1 MGHRA and CDR2 YSYEKL. The CDR3 DNA is TGCGCCAGCAGCCAAAGTTCCCGGGACTACCTTTACGGCTACACCTTC. It specifies CASSQSSRDYLYGYTF.

This clone was recorded only once. The V call is TRBV30, the J call TRBJ1-2; 12 nucleotides align to TRBD1. Germline V gene data show CDR1 as GTSNPN and CDR2 as SVGIG (reference sequence). V lost 3 bases to trimming and J lost 5 bases; unmatched junction nucleotides: 7. CDR3 length equals 15 residues. The DNA of the CDR3 is TGTGCCTGGAGGCATCCGGGACAGGGGGCATATGGCTACACCTTC. Amino acids: CAWRHPGQGAYGYTF.

CDR3 region: CASGTGGAGNTIYF. In DNA form, the CDR3 reads TGCGCCAGCGGGACAGGGGGGGCTGGAAACACCATATATTTT. J is TRBJ1-3 and V is TRBV5-1; 11 bases align to TRBD1. The V gene end was trimmed by 7 bases and the J gene end by 2 bases; junction bases not matched to a gene: 2. Germline loops: CDR1 SGHRS, CDR2 YFSETQ. There are 14 residues in the CDR3.

The V and J genes are TRBV11-3 and TRBJ2-7, with 8 positions matching TRBD1. V shed 3 bases, J shed 2 bases, and the junction held 6 bases outside the gene matches. This CDR3 is built from 15 residues. Per germline, CDR1 SGHNT and CDR2 YENEEA. The CDR3 bases are TGTGCCAGCAGCTTTAGAGGGACAGGCGCCTACGAGCAGTACTTC. It yields the protein CASSFRGTGAYEQYF.

The chain joins TRBV6-2 or TRBV6-3 to TRBJ1-2; D call uncertain. There are 14 residues in the CDR3. Germline loops: CDR1 MNHEY, CDR2 SVGEGT. With 6 bases removed from V and 4 bases from J, the gap between germline ends came to 15 bases. DNA of the CDR3: TGTGCCAGCAGCCCCCCGCAGGCGGGCTATGGCTACACCTTC. This translates into CASSPPQAGYGYTF.

This chain links TRBV19 with TRBJ1-5; D unresolved. The CDR3 length is 15 residues. V dropped 7 bases and J dropped 2 bases, with 15 bases sitting between them. Germline V gene sequence: CDR1 LNHDA, CDR2 SQIVND (reference sequence). The DNA for the CDR3 is TGTGCCAGTACTCTGGCCGGTCGGGGCAATCAGCCCCAGCATTTT. It yields the protein CASTLAGRGNQPQHF.

This clone showed up just a few times. The rearrangement joins TRBV18 to TRBJ2-7; tentative D call: TRBD1 (5 bases). Germline V gene sequence: CDR1 KGHSH, CDR2 LQKENI. V lost 4 bases to trimming and J lost 5 bases, with 9 bases between them. The CDR3 extends over 12 amino acids. The CDR3 DNA follows: TGTGCCAGCTCACTGACAGATAACGAGCAGTACTTC. As protein: CASSLTDNEQYF.

The chain carries TRBV2 and TRBJ2-1, with D possibly being TRBD1 (6 bases). Germline V CDR1 and CDR2: SNHLY, FYNNEI. CDR3 length: 13 residues. V was shortened by 8 bases and J by 9 bases, with 17 bases between the two germline ends. The CDR3: CASAGTRAIEQFF. The CDR3, as DNA: TGTGCCAGCGCTGGGACACGGGCCATTGAGCAGTTCTTC.

This clone was observed a single time. J is TRBJ2-7 and V is TRBV3-1 (or the pseudogene TRBV3-2), with 7 bases aligning to TRBD1. The CDR3 is made up of 13 amino acids. Germline V gives CDR1 LGHDT, CDR2 YNNKEL (reference sequence). Trimming removed 3 bases from V and 3 bases from J; junction bases left unmatched: 2. The CDR3 sequence: CASSHRDSYEQYF. The CDR3 coding sequence is TGTGCCAGCAGCCATCGGGACAGCTACGAGCAGTACTTC.